The sequence of this T cell receptor beta chain was determined in a study of cytomegalovirus exposure and HLA in healthy donors. The wider study: Of 300 to 500 genotyped donors, roughly 86% clustered with self-reported Caucasian donors.

Study-level points and caveats: Later analysis suggested most CMV-associated TCR beta chains were HLA-restricted. Later on, a genetic analysis was performed. It linked a missense variant in DCLRE1C with V- and J-gene trimming of TCR beta. The analysis excluded some indistinguishable V segments, including TRBV6-2 and TRBV6-3.

A note on this clone: Its target is not known.

PCR involved 60 Vbeta and 13 Jbeta primers. The data were produced by immunoSEQ multiplex PCR, yet TCRdb's version contains in-frame clones alone and is incomplete. This sample's table has under 200,000 clones. CDR1 LNHDA and CDR2 SQIVND come from the germline V gene (reference sequence). This CDR3 contains 15 residues. This receptor was obtained from a man aged 25 to 40 in good health and CMV-seronegative. The source material was PBMCs. This sequence joins TRBV19 and TRBJ2-5; 13 bases match TRBD2. The DNA end favors TRBJ2-7, so the J call may be wrong. The CDR3 loop reads CASSPGTSGNYEQYF. The DNA of the CDR3 is TGTGCCAGTAGTCCTGGGACTAGCGGGAACTACGAGCAGTACTTC.